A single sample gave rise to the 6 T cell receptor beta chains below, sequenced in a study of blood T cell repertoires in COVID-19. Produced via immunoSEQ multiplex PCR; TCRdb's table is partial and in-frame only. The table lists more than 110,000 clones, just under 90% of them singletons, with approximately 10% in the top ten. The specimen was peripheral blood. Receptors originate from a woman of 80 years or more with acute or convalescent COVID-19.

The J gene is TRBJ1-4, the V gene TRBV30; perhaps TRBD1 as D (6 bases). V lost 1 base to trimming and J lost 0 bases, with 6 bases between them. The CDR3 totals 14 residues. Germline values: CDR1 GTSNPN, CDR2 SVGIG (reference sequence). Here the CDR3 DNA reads TGTGCCTGGAGTGGGACAGCAACTAATGAAAAACTGTTTTTT. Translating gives CAWSGTATNEKLFF.

The CDR3 sequence: CASRNGGRASSGNTIYF. CDR3 in DNA: TGTGCCAGCAGAAACGGAGGACGGGCAAGCTCTGGAAACACCATATATTTT. The chain is built from TRBV2 and TRBJ1-3; D remains unclear. Germline-derived CDR1 and CDR2 are SNHLY and FYNNEI. V lost 6 bases and J lost 0, with 18 bases in between. This CDR3 spans 17 amino acids.

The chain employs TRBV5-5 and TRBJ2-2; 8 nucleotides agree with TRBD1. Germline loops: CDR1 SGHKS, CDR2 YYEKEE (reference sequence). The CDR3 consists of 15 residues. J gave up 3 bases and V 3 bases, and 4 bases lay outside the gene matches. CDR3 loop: CASSSGQAYTGELFF. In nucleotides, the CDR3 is TGTGCCAGCAGCTCGGGACAGGCGTACACCGGGGAGCTGTTTTTT.

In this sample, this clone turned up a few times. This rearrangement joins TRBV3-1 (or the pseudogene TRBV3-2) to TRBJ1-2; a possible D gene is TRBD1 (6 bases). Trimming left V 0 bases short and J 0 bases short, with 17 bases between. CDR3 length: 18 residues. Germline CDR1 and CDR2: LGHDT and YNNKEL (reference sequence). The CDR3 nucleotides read TGTGCCAGCAGCCAAGATGTGGGGGCCGCTTCTCCTAACTATGGCTACACCTTC. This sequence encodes CASSQDVGAASPNYGYTF.

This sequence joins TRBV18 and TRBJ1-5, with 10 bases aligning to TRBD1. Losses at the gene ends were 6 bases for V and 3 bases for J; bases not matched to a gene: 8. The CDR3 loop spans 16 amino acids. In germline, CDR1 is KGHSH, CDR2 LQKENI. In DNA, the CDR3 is TGTGCCAGCTCCCGACAGGGGGCTGAGAACAATCAGCCCCAGCATTTT. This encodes CASSRQGAENNQPQHF. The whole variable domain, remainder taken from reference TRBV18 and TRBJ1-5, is NAGVMQNPRHLVRRRGQEARLRCSPMKGHSHVYWYRQLPEEGLKFMVYLQKENIIDESGMPKERFSAEFPKEGPSILRIQQVVRGDSAAYFCASSRQGAENNQPQHFGDGTRLSIL.

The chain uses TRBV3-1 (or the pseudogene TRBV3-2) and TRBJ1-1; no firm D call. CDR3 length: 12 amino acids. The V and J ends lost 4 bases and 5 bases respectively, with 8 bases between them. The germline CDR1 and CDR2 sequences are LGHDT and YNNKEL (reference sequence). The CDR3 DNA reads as TGTGCCAGCAGCCTGCGGAGTACTGAAGCTTTCTTT. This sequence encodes CASSLRSTEAFF.